The T cell receptor beta chain described here comes from a study of T cell responses to AZD1222 COVID-19 vaccine. Produced via immunoSEQ multiplex PCR; TCRdb's table is partial and in-frame only. The data show some 170,000 clones, about 90% seen once. Notes on this clone: Antigen: not known.

Trimming took off 4 bases at V and 7 bases at J, with 13 bases between the two ends. The CDR3 consists of 14 residues. Per the germline V gene, CDR1 is ENHRY and CDR2 is SYGVKD. Notes on the study in general: Spike was spanned by vaccine-associated CD4 TCRs, which were dominant at 160-218 and 743-854. Spike-specific TCRs gained breadth and depth after people received two AZD1222 doses. Among spike-specific TCRs, nearly half reportedly target unmutated variant regions.

The source is an adult who received the MenACWY meningococcal vaccine as a control. The sample here was peripheral blood, taken 28 days after the second dose of the MenACWY control vaccine. V is TRBV10-3 and J is TRBJ2-2, with a tentative D call TRBD1 (5 bases). The CDR3 sequence: CAISGAGNGGELFF. CDR3 sequence (DNA): TGTGCCATCAGTGGTGCAGGGAATGGCGGGGAGCTGTTTTTT.